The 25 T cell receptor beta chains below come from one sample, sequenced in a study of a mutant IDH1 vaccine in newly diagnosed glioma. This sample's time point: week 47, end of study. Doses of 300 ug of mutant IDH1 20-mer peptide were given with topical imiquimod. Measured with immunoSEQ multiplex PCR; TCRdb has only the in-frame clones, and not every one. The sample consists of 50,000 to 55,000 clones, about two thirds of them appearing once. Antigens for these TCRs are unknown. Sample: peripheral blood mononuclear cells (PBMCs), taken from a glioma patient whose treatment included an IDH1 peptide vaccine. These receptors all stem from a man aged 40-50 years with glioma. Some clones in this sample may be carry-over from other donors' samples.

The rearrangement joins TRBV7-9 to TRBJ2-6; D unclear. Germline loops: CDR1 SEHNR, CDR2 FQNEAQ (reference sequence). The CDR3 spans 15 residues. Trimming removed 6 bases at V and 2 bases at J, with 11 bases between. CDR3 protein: CASRGVGTGANVLTF. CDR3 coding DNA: TGTGCCAGCAGGGGTGTGGGGACTGGGGCCAACGTCCTGACTTTC.

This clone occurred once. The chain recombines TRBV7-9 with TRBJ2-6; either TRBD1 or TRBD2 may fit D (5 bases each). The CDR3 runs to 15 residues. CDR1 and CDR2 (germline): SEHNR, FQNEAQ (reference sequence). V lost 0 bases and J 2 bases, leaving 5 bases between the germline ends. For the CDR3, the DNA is TGTGCCAGCAGCTTAGCGGGGGCTGGGGCCAACGTCCTGACTTTC. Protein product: CASSLAGAGANVLTF.

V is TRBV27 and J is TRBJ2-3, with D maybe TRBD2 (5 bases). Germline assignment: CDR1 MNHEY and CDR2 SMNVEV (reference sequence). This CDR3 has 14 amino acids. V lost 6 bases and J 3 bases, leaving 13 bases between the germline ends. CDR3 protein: CASRHLSGTDTQYF. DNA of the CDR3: TGTGCCAGCAGACACCTCTCGGGGACAGATACGCAGTATTTT.

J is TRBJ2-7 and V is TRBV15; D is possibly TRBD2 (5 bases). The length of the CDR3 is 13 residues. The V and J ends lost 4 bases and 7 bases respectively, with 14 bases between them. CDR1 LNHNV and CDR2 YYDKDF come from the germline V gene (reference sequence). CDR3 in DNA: TGTGCCACCAGCACCCTTCTAACGGGAGAGCAGTACTTC. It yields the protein CATSTLLTGEQYF.

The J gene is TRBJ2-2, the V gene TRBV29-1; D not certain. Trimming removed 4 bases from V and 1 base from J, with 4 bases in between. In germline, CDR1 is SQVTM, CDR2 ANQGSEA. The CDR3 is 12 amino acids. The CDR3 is CSVVQNTGELFF. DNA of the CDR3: TGCAGCGTTGTACAGAACACCGGGGAGCTGTTTTTT.

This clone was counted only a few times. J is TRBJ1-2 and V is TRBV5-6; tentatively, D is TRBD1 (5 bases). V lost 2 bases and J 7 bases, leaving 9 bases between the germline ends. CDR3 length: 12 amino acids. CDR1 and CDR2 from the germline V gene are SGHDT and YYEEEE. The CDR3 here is CASSFRQFGYTF. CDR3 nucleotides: TGTGCCAGCAGCTTCAGACAGTTTGGCTACACCTTC.

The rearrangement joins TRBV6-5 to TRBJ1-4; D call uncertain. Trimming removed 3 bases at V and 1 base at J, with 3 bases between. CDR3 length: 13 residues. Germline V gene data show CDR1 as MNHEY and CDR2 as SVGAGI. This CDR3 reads CASSYLTNEKLFF. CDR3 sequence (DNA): TGTGCCAGCAGTTATTTAACTAATGAAAAACTGTTTTTT.

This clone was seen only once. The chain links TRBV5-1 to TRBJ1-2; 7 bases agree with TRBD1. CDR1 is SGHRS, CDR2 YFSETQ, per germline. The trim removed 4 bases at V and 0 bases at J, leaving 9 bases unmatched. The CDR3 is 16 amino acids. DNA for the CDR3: TGCGCCAGCAGCCAGGCCCGGGACAGCCCTAACTATGGCTACACCTTC. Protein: CASSQARDSPNYGYTF.

CDR3 in amino acids: CASSSGPGPQHF. The CDR3 DNA follows: TGTGCCAGTAGTTCGGGGCCAGGGCCCCAGCATTTT. This chain uses TRBV19 with TRBJ1-5; D might be TRBD1 (5 bases). V shed 5 bases and J shed 9 bases, with 11 bases lying between them. The CDR3 runs to 12 residues. Germline CDR1 is LNHDA and CDR2 is SQIVND (reference sequence).

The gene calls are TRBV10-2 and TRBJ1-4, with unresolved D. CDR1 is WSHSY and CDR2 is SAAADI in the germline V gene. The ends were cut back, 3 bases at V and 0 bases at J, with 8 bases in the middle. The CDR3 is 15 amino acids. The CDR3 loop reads CASSDLFATNEKLFF. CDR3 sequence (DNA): TGCGCCAGCAGTGATTTATTTGCAACTAATGAAAAACTGTTTTTT.

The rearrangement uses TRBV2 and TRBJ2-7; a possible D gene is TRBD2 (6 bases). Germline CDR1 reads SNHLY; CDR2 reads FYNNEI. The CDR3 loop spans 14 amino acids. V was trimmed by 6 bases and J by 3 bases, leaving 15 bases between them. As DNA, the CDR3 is TGTGCCAGCAGACTTCGCGAGACTAGCTACGAGCAGTACTTC. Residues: CASRLRETSYEQYF. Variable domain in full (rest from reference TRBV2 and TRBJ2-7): EPEVTQTPSHQVTQMGQEVILRCVPISNHLYFYWYRQILGQKVEFLVSFYNNEISEKSEIFDDQFSVERPDGSNFTLKIRSTKLEDSAMYFCASRLRETSYEQYFGPGTRLTVT.

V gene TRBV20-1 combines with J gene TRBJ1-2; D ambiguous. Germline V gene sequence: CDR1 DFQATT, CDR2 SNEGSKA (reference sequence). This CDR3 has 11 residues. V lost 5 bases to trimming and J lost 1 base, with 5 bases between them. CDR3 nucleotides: TGCAGTGCTTTTGTTAACTATGGCTACACCTTC. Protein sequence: CSAFVNYGYTF.

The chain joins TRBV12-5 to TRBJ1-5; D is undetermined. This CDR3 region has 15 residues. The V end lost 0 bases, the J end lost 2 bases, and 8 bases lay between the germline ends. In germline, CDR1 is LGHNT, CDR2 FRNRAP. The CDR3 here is CASGLVRVGNQPQHF. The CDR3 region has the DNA TGTGCTAGTGGTTTGGTAAGGGTAGGCAATCAGCCCCAGCATTTT.

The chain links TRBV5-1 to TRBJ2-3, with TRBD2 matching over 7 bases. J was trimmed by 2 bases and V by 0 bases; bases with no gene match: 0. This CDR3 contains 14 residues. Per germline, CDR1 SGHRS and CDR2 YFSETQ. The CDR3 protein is CASSLGDYTDTQYF. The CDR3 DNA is TGCGCCAGCAGCTTGGGGGACTACACAGATACGCAGTATTTT.

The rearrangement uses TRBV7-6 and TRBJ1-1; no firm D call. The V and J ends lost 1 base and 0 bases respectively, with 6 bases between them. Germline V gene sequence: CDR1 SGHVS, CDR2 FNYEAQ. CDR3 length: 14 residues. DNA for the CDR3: TGTGCCAGCAGCTTAGGGGAGGTGAACACTGAAGCTTTCTTT. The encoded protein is CASSLGEVNTEAFF.

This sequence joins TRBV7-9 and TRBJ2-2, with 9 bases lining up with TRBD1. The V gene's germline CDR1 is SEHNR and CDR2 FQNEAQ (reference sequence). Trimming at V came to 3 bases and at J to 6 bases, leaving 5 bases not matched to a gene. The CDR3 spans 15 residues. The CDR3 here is CASSFWTGDAGELFF. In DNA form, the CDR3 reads TGTGCCAGCAGCTTCTGGACAGGGGACGCCGGGGAGCTGTTTTTT.

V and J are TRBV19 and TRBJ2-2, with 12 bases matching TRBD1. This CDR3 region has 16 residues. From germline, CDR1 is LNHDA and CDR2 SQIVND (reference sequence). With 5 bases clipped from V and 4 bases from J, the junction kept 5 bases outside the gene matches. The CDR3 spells CASSQGQGAGTGELFF. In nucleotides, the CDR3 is TGTGCCAGTAGTCAGGGACAGGGGGCGGGCACCGGGGAGCTGTTTTTT.

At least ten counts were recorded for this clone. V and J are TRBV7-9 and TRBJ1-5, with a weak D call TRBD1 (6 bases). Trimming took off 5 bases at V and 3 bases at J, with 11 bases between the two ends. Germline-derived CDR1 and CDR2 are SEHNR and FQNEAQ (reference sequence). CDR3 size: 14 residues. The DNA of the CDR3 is TGTGCCAGCAGCGCCGGACAGATCAATCAGCCCCAGCATTTT. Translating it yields CASSAGQINQPQHF. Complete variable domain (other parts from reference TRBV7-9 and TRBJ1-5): DTGVSQNPRHKITKRGQNVTFRCDPISEHNRLYWYRQTLGQGPEFLTYFQNEAQLEKSRLLSDRFSAERPKGSFSTLEIQRTEQGDSAMYLCASSAGQINQPQHFGDGTRLSIL.

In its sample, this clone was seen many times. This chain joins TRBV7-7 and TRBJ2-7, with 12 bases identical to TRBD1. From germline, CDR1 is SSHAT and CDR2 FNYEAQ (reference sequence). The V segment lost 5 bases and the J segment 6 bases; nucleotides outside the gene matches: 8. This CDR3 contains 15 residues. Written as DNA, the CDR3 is TGTGCCAGCAGCCCCGGGACAGGGGGCCATGCCGAGCAGTACTTC. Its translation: CASSPGTGGHAEQYF.

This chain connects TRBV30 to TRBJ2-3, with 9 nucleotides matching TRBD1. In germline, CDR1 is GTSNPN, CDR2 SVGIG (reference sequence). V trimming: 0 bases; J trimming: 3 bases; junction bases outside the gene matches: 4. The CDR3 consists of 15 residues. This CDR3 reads CAWSVYGTGTDTQYF. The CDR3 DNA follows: TGTGCCTGGAGTGTATATGGGACAGGGACAGATACGCAGTATTTT.

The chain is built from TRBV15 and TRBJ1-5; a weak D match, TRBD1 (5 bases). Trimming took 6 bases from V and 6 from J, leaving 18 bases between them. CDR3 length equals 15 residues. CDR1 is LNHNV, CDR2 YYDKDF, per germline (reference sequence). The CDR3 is CATRGTQGPGQPQHF. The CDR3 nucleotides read TGTGCCACCAGAGGGACCCAGGGACCCGGTCAGCCCCAGCATTTT. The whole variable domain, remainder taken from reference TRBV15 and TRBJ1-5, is DAMVIQNPRYQVTQFGKPVTLSCSQTLNHNVMYWYQQKSSQAPKLLFHYYDKDFNNEADTPDNFQSRRPNTSFCFLDIRSPGLGDTAMYLCATRGTQGPGQPQHFGDGTRLSIL.

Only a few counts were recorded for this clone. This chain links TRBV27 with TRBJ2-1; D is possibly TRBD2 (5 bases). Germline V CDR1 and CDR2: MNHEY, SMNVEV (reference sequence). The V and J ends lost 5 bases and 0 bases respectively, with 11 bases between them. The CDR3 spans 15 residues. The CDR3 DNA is TGTGCCAGCAGTCGGGGTGGGAGCTCCTACAATGAGCAGTTCTTC. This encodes CASSRGGSSYNEQFF.

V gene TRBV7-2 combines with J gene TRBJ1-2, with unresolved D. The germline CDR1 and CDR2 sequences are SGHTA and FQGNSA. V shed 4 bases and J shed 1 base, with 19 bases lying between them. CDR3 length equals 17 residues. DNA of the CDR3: TGTGCCAGCAGCTCCCTCGCCCCCGACGGGGTTAACTATGGCTACACCTTC. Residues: CASSSLAPDGVNYGYTF.

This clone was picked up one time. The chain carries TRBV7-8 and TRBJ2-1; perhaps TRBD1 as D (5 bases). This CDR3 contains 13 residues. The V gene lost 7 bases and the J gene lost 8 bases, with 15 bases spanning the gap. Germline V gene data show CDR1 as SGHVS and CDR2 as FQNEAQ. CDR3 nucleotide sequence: TGTGCCAGCAAGGGGTTGCTTCGGCATGAGCAGTTCTTC. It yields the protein CASKGLLRHEQFF.

The CDR3: CASRYPRQGDGYTF. The CDR3 DNA is TGTGCCAGCAGATATCCCCGACAGGGAGATGGCTACACCTTC. The chain joins TRBV7-2 to TRBJ1-2; TRBD1 matches 7 bases. Trimming at V came to 6 bases and at J to 6 bases, leaving 10 bases not matched to a gene. CDR3 length: 14 amino acids. Germline V gives CDR1 SGHTA, CDR2 FQGNSA.